The present T cell receptor beta chain was sequenced within a study of blood T cell repertoires in COVID-19. About the study: From the United States, Italy and Spain came samples of acute and convalescent COVID-19. Sources were T cells, B-cell-depleted T cells, or PBMCs; the material itself was cDNA or gDNA.

As processed by the authors: Estimation of nucleated cell counts relied on the amplification of reference gene primers. TCRdb's copy holds only in-frame clones and misses some; the assay was immunoSEQ multiplex PCR. V and J calls and clone size follow that table, whereas D and trimming were derived from the DNA. Of fewer than 250,000 clones listed, 80% are singletons. This clone was recorded once. V was clipped by 8 bases and J by 9 bases; unmatched bases: 10. The V gene's germline CDR1 is SGHAT and CDR2 FQNNGV. This CDR3 has 13 amino acids. The chain employs TRBV11-2 and TRBJ2-1; 7 bases align to TRBD1. Sequenced material: peripheral blood. The origin of this receptor is a man aged 55-75 years with acute or convalescent COVID-19. The CDR3 protein is CASVPLGDSEQFF. CDR3 DNA sequence: TGTGCCAGCGTCCCCCTAGGGGACAGTGAGCAGTTCTTC.